What follows are 25 T cell receptor beta chains derived from one specimen sequenced in a study of T cell changes during pregnancy in multiple sclerosis. Produced via immunoSEQ multiplex PCR; TCRdb's table is partial and in-frame only. The sample lists roughly 30,000 clones, more than 75% occurring once. The material sequenced was CD8+ T cells from peripheral blood mononuclear cells, taken after pregnancy. These TCRs come from a female donor with multiple sclerosis, enrolled in a pregnancy study.

This clone was detected only a few times. The chain employs TRBV6-5 and TRBJ2-2; D may be TRBD1 (5 bases). With 0 bases removed from V and 4 bases from J, the gap between germline ends came to 12 bases. The length of the CDR3 is 16 residues. Germline CDR1 and CDR2: MNHEY and SVGAGI. The CDR3 DNA is TGTGCCAGCAGTTACTCTGAAGGACACCTCACCGGGGAGCTGTTTTTT. Protein product: CASSYSEGHLTGELFF.

This clone was counted many times. The chain is built from TRBV10-3 and TRBJ2-1; D remains ambiguous. V was trimmed by 2 bases and J by 9 bases, leaving 8 bases between them. The CDR3 loop spans 12 amino acids. Germline CDR1 is ENHRY and CDR2 is SYGVKD. CDR3 region: CAISEPLFEQFF. The CDR3 bases are TGTGCCATCAGTGAGCCCCTTTTTGAGCAGTTCTTC.

The chain uses TRBV4-1 and TRBJ2-3; possibly TRBD1 for D (6 bases). This CDR3 has 15 amino acids. Germline CDR1 is MGHRA and CDR2 is YSYEKL. Trimming left V 4 bases short and J 2 bases short, with 13 bases between. CDR3 DNA sequence: TGCGCCAGCAGCCCACAGGGTCAGGACACAGATACGCAGTATTTT. It codes for CASSPQGQDTDTQYF.

The chain recombines TRBV15 with TRBJ1-4; no reliable D call. V lost 0 bases and J 7 bases, leaving 6 bases between the germline ends. Looked up from germline, CDR1 is LNHNV and CDR2 is YYDKDF (reference sequence). The CDR3 is made up of 13 amino acids. The CDR3 is CATSRDHGEKLFF. The CDR3 nucleotides read TGTGCCACCAGCAGAGATCACGGTGAAAAACTGTTTTTT.

The J gene is TRBJ1-6, the V gene TRBV2; no definite D call. The CDR3 is made up of 14 amino acids. With 5 bases removed from V and 0 bases from J, the gap between germline ends came to 5 bases. CDR1 is SNHLY and CDR2 is FYNNEI in the germline V gene. CDR3 in amino acids: CASSSSSYNSPLHF. CDR3 in DNA: TGTGCCAGCAGTTCGAGCTCCTATAATTCACCCCTCCACTTT.

The chain employs TRBV7-8 and TRBJ1-2; D gene ambiguous. Trimming took off 1 base at V and 5 bases at J, with 5 bases between the two ends. CDR3 length equals 12 residues. Germline loops: CDR1 SGHVS, CDR2 FQNEAQ. CDR3 protein: CASSLGGYGYTF. The CDR3 coding sequence is TGTGCCAGCAGCTTAGGAGGGTATGGCTACACCTTC. The full variable domain, with the rest looked up from reference TRBV7-8 and TRBJ1-2, is GAGVSQSPRYKVAKRGQDVALRCDPISGHVSLFWYQQALGQGPEFLTYFQNEAQLDKSGLPSDRFFAERPEGSVSTLKIQRTQQEDSAVYLCASSLGGYGYTFGSGTRLTVV.

The rearrangement uses TRBV14 and TRBJ2-5; D is possibly TRBD2 (5 bases). Deletions cut 1 base from V and 13 bases from J, with 10 bases between. The length of the CDR3 is 11 residues. The germline V gene has CDR1 SGHDN and CDR2 FVKESK. CDR3 sequence: CASSQGGFRYF. CDR3 coding DNA: TGTGCCAGCAGCCAAGGAGGGTTTCGGTACTTC. The full variable domain, completed using reference TRBV14 and TRBJ2-5, is EAGVTQFPSHSVIEKGQTVTLRCDPISGHDNLYWYRRVMGKEIKFLLHFVKESKQDESGMPNNRFLAERTGGTYSTLKVQPAELEDSGVYFCASSQGGFRYFGPGTRLLVL.

V and J are TRBV7-6 and TRBJ1-1; maybe TRBD1 (6 bases). In germline, CDR1 is SGHVS, CDR2 FNYEAQ. The CDR3 has 15 amino acids. V lost 2 bases and J lost 4, with 14 bases in between. The chain's CDR3 is CASSLSGVGFTEAFF. The CDR3 region has the DNA TGTGCCAGCAGCTTATCAGGGGTTGGGTTCACTGAAGCTTTCTTT.

The rearrangement uses TRBV7-8 and TRBJ2-3; TRBD2 matches 7 bases. Germline assignment: CDR1 SGHVS and CDR2 FQNEAQ. Germline trimming cut 3 bases from V and 2 bases from J; bases unmatched to any gene: 5. The CDR3 is 15 residues long. For the CDR3, the DNA is TGTGCCAGCAGCTTGGGAGGGCCAGACACAGATACGCAGTATTTT. As protein: CASSLGGPDTDTQYF.

The chain is built from TRBV11-2 and TRBJ2-2; D is unresolved. The CDR3 is 14 residues long. Germline CDR1 SGHAT, CDR2 FQNNGV. V was pared by 1 base and J by 1 base, with 4 bases between. CDR3 coding DNA: TGTGCCAGCAGCTTAGGAGTGAACACCGGGGAGCTGTTTTTT. Translating gives CASSLGVNTGELFF.

The J gene is TRBJ2-6, the V gene TRBV30; D possibly corresponds to TRBD1 (5 bases). Germline loops: CDR1 GTSNPN, CDR2 SVGIG (reference sequence). V gave up 4 bases and J gave up 1 base, with 17 bases separating them. This CDR3 is built from 17 residues. The CDR3 region is CAWNLGVFESGANVLTF. In DNA form, the CDR3 reads TGTGCCTGGAACCTAGGGGTTTTCGAATCTGGGGCCAACGTCCTGACTTTC.

This rearrangement joins TRBV6-6 to TRBJ2-1, with 13 nucleotides matching TRBD2. From germline, CDR1 is MNHNY and CDR2 SVGAGI (reference sequence). There are 16 residues in the CDR3. Losses at the gene ends were 7 bases for V and 4 bases for J; bases not matched to a gene: 7. CDR3 sequence (DNA): TGTGCCAGCATCTCAGTACTAGCGGGGGGGTACAATGAGCAGTTCTTC. This encodes CASISVLAGGYNEQFF.

The chain couples TRBV11-2 to TRBJ1-1, with a possible D match to TRBD1 (5 bases). Germline V gene lookup returns CDR1 SGHAT and CDR2 FQNNGV. Trimming pared 5 bases from V and 0 bases from J, leaving 13 bases between. CDR3 length equals 15 residues. The CDR3 region is CASSQRDGVNTEAFF. CDR3 bases: TGTGCCAGCAGCCAGCGGGACGGCGTGAACACTGAAGCTTTCTTT.

The gene calls are TRBV6-6 and TRBJ1-1; the D gene is possibly TRBD1 (6 bases). CDR1 is MNHNY, CDR2 SVGAGI, per germline (reference sequence). The CDR3 is 15 residues long. Trimming left V 6 bases short and J 0 bases short, with 14 bases between. CDR3 in DNA: TGTGCCAGCAGAGACCCGGGACACCTGAACACTGAAGCTTTCTTT. This codes for CASRDPGHLNTEAFF.

Comments on this clone: One end of the junction is discordant with germline, which a read error may explain. J is TRBJ2-3 and V is TRBV2, with 12 positions matching TRBD2. CDR1 is SNHLY and CDR2 is FYNNEI in the germline V gene. The CDR3 has 16 amino acids. CDR3 residues: CASREASGGELDTQYF. DNA for the CDR3: TGTGCCAGCAGGGAAGCTAGCGGGGGGGAGTTGGATACGCAGTATTTT.

This clone was seen a few times. The rearrangement links TRBV7-9 to TRBJ2-6, with a weak D call TRBD2 (5 bases). CDR3 length: 15 residues. The V and J ends lost 6 bases and 0 bases respectively, with 9 bases between them. The germline V gene encodes CDR1 SEHNR and CDR2 FQNEAQ (reference sequence). CDR3 in DNA: TGTGCCAGCAGGCATGGAGGCTCTGGGGCCAACGTCCTGACTTTC. As protein: CASRHGGSGANVLTF.

The rearrangement joins TRBV11-2 to TRBJ2-7, with TRBD2 matching over 7 bases. J gave up 7 bases and V 5 bases, and 14 bases lay outside the gene matches. The germline V gene encodes CDR1 SGHAT and CDR2 FQNNGV. CDR3 length: 15 amino acids. This chain's CDR3 is CASSPAGPLTGEQYF. CDR3 bases: TGTGCCAGCAGCCCAGCGGGGCCTCTAACTGGGGAGCAGTACTTC.

V and J are TRBV30 and TRBJ1-6, with D unclear. Deletions cut 2 bases from V and 8 bases from J, with 10 bases between. The V gene's germline CDR1 is GTSNPN and CDR2 SVGIG (reference sequence). The CDR3 extends over 13 amino acids. CDR3 in amino acids: CAWSTRGDSPLHF. The CDR3 DNA follows: TGTGCCTGGAGTACGCGTGGAGATTCACCCCTCCACTTT.

The chain employs TRBV9 and TRBJ2-5; TRBD2 aligns across 10 bases. The CDR3 spans 15 residues. The germline V gene encodes CDR1 SGDLS and CDR2 YYNGEE. Trimming cost V 4 bases and J 0 bases; bases outside gene matches: 3. The CDR3 nucleotides read TGTGCCAGCAGCATCGGACTAGCGGACCAAGAGACCCAGTACTTC. Translation: CASSIGLADQETQYF.

The chain links TRBV7-9 to TRBJ2-7; D unclear. The CDR3 extends over 11 amino acids. CDR1 SEHNR and CDR2 FQNEAQ come from the germline V gene (reference sequence). The germline V and J ends were trimmed by 5 bases and 3 bases, with 5 bases remaining between them. DNA for the CDR3: TGTGCCAGCAGCGCGTACTACGAGCAGTACTTC. Translation gives CASSAYYEQYF.

The chain recombines TRBV5-1 with TRBJ1-6; perhaps TRBD1 as D (6 bases). The ends were cut back, 2 bases at V and 8 bases at J, with 20 bases in the middle. CDR3 size: 17 residues. Germline loops: CDR1 SGHRS, CDR2 YFSETQ. DNA of the CDR3: TGCGCCAGCAGCTTCGGGGCAGGGGCAATAGACTATTCACCCCTCCACTTT. Its protein product is CASSFGAGAIDYSPLHF.

This sequence joins TRBV11-2 and TRBJ2-5, with 9 bases matching TRBD2. This CDR3 contains 13 residues. V lost 5 bases, J lost 7 bases, and 5 bases stayed unmatched. Germline CDR1 reads SGHAT; CDR2 reads FQNNGV. The DNA of the CDR3 is TGTGCCAGCAGCAATGGGACTAGCTGGACCCAGTACTTC. This translates into CASSNGTSWTQYF.

V usage is TRBV10-1 and J usage is TRBJ2-3; 7 nucleotides match TRBD1. Trimming took 4 bases from V and 1 from J; bases not matched to a gene: 8. Germline CDR1 reads WNHNN; CDR2 reads SYGVQD (reference sequence). This CDR3 has 16 amino acids. CDR3 amino acids: CASSAPTGYGTDTQYF. For the CDR3, the DNA is TGCGCCAGCAGTGCCCCGACAGGGTATGGCACAGATACGCAGTATTTT.

The chain is built from TRBV30 and TRBJ2-1, with 7 bases identical to TRBD1. There are 12 residues in the CDR3. The V and J ends lost 4 bases and 6 bases, in that order; junction bases with no gene match: 3. Germline CDR1 reads GTSNPN; CDR2 reads SVGIG (reference sequence). DNA for the CDR3: TGTGCCTGGAACCAGGGGGTCAATGAGCAGTTCTTC. Translated: CAWNQGVNEQFF. Full variable domain (remainder filled in from reference TRBV30 and TRBJ2-1): SQTIHQWPATLVQPVGSPLSLECTVEGTSNPNLYWYRQAAGRGLQLLFYSVGIGQISSEVPQNLSASRPQDRQFILSSKKLLLSDSGFYLCAWNQGVNEQFFGPGTRLTVL.

V usage is TRBV28 and J usage is TRBJ2-4; tentative D call: TRBD2 (6 bases). The CDR3 spans 16 residues. Germline V gene sequence: CDR1 MDHEN, CDR2 SYDVKM. Trimming removed 3 bases at V and 0 bases at J, with 12 bases between. The DNA of the CDR3 is TGTGCCAGCAGTTTCCCGCTAGCGCAAGCCAAAAACATTCAGTACTTC. Encoded protein: CASSFPLAQAKNIQYF. Full variable domain (rest looked up from reference TRBV28 and TRBJ2-4): DVKVTQSSRYLVKRTGEKVFLECVQDMDHENMFWYRQDPGLGLRLIYFSYDVKMKEKGDIPEGYSVSREKKERFSLILESASTNQTSMYLCASSFPLAQAKNIQYFGAGTRLSVL.